This T cell receptor beta chain was identified in a study of T cells in Graves' hyperthyroidism and ophthalmopathy. Study-wide results and limits: Most clonotypes expanded in the thyroid (above 0.001) were also present in blood.

It was RNA transcripts that yielded the amplified TCR beta CDR3 regions. The study used the HTBI primer set for a first-round RT-PCR of the TCR CDR3. Each CDR3 protein is one row after TCRdb ran MiXCR on the multiplex PCR reads. This sample has 250,000 to 400,000 distinct CDR3 sequences; around 15% occur once, and the top ten carry 34%. This clonotype was counted only a few times. No antigen is known for it. Patients with uncontrolled infections, other autoimmune diseases, pregnancy or lactation were excluded. The CDR3 is made up of 12 amino acids. Germline V CDR1 and CDR2: SQVTM, ANQGSEA. V was clipped by 3 bases and J by 6 bases, with 9 bases between them.

The clonotype originates from a woman aged 40 to 50 with Graves' ophthalmopathy. The source material was blood. The chain uses TRBV29-1 and TRBJ2-1; maybe TRBD2 (6 bases). This chain's CDR3 is CSVEAGPNEQFF. The CDR3 coding sequence is TGCAGCGTTGAGGCGGGGCCCAATGAGCAGTTCTTC.